A selection of T cell receptor beta chains follows, all from one sample in a study of CD8 T cells in Susac syndrome. Using its own MiXCR run on the immunoSEQ multiplex PCR reads, TCRdb lists one record per CDR3 protein. Of tens of thousands of distinct CDR3 sequences detected, 90% to 95% appear once; the ten largest clones hold around 0.49%. Sample: CD8+ T cells from PBMCs. These receptors were collected from a human donor with multiple sclerosis. CDR3s include the opening cysteine and the closing phenylalanine or tryptophan. The order of the fields is clone size, D gene, V gene, J gene, CDR3 DNA, CDR3 protein. A D gene is named only where the DNA matches it firmly. A clone size is listed for some rows: how often the clone was seen (once, few, many), or a class if it is expanded.

-	TRBD1	TRBV28	TRBJ2-3	TGTGCCAGCAGCCCTAACAAACGGGACAGAGGAGAGGCAGATACGCAGTATTTT	CASSPNKRDRGEADTQYF
-	TRBD2	TRBV6-7	TRBJ2-4	TGTGCCAGCAGTCTCGGACTAGCCGTGAACATTCAGTACTTC	CASSLGLAVNIQYF
few	-	TRBV27	TRBJ2-7	TGTGCCAGCAGTTTAAACCAAGCCTACGAGCAGTACTTC	CASSLNQAYEQYF
-	-	TRBV30	TRBJ1-5	TGTGCCTGTGAAGCAGGGGATCAGCCCCAGCATTTT	CACEAGDQPQHF
-	-	TRBV19	TRBJ2-6	TGTGCCACCCTACAGGGACGAGGGAACTCTGGGGCCAACGTCCTGACTTTC	CATLQGRGNSGANVLTF
-	-	TRBV4-2	TRBJ1-1	TGTGCCAGCAGCCTAGAGGCAGGGCGAGGGCACACTGAAGCTTTCTTT	CASSLEAGRGHTEAFF
-	TRBD2	TRBV27	TRBJ2-5	TGTGCCAGCAGTCTGGGACTAGCGGGGGGGCCGAAGACCCAGTACTTC	CASSLGLAGGPKTQYF
-	TRBD2	TRBV6-5	TRBJ2-5	TGTGCCAGCAGAGCCGGACTAGCGGGGGTAGAGACCCAGTACTTC	CASRAGLAGVETQYF
few	TRBD2	TRBV14	TRBJ2-3	TGTGCCAGCAGCGCCGCACGGACTAGCGATAGCACAGATACGCAGTATTTT	CASSAARTSDSTDTQYF
-	TRBD2	TRBV7-3	TRBJ2-3	TGTGCCAGCAGCTCATTGGGACTAGCGGGATGGGAAGATACGCAGTATTTT	CASSSLGLAGWEDTQYF
-	-	TRBV28	TRBJ2-7	TGTGCCAGCAGTCACGCAGGGGGGGAAATTTACGAGCAGTACTTC	CASSHAGGEIYEQYF
-	-	TRBV7-6	TRBJ2-1	TGTGCCAGCAGCCAATACTCTAACAATGAGCAGTTCTTC	CASSQYSNNEQFF
-	-	TRBV19	TRBJ1-5	TGTGCCAGTAGTATAATGTCGCGGTATAGCAATCAGCCCCAGCATTTT	CASSIMSRYSNQPQHF
-	-	TRBV20-1	TRBJ2-6	TGCAGTGCTAGACAGGGGTCCGGGGCCAACGTCCTGACTTTC	CSARQGSGANVLTF
-	TRBD1	TRBV12-3/TRBV12-4	TRBJ1-5	TGTGCCAGCAGTCCCGGGACAGGCAATCAGCCCCAGCATTTT	CASSPGTGNQPQHF
-	-	TRBV20-1	TRBJ2-1	TGCAGTGCTAGAGAGGTGAGGGAGGCCTACAATGAGCAGTTCTTC	CSAREVREAYNEQFF
-	TRBD1	TRBV6-2/TRBV6-3	TRBJ2-3	TGTGCCAGCAGTTGGACAGGGTCTAGCACAGATACGCAGTATTTT	CASSWTGSSTDTQYF
-	-	TRBV19	TRBJ2-1	TGTGCCAGTAGTGCCCCGTTCCGGGGGTACAACTACAATGAGCAGTTCTTC	CASSAPFRGYNYNEQFF
-	-	TRBV19	TRBJ2-1	TGTGCCAGTAGTATAACCGGGGGCAACTTCAATGAGCAGTTCTTC	CASSITGGNFNEQFF
once	TRBD2	TRBV6-5	TRBJ2-5	TGTGCCAGCAGTTACTCCGTAGAGCGGGGGGGCCAGTACTTC	CASSYSVERGGQYF
-	-	TRBV5-4	TRBJ1-4	TGTGCCAGCAGCGCTTCGGGACTCCCTAATGAAAAACTGTTTTTT	CASSASGLPNEKLFF
-	-	TRBV6-5	TRBJ1-1	TGTGCCAGCAGCCCCGGGGGGATCATGAACACTGAAGCTTTCTTT	CASSPGGIMNTEAFF
-	-	TRBV6-6	TRBJ1-5	TGTGCCAGCAGTATAGGGACGAGCTTTCAGCCCCAGCATTTT	CASSIGTSFQPQHF
-	-	TRBV21-1	TRBJ1-2	TGTGCCAGCAGCCCCGTGACGGAAACCAGATATGGCTACACCTTC	CASSPVTETRYGYTF
-	TRBD1	TRBV13	TRBJ2-7	TGTGCCAGCAGCGCCCGACAGGGTAACCCTTACGAGCAGTACTTC	CASSARQGNPYEQYF
-	-	TRBV6-4	TRBJ2-3	TGTGCCAGCAGTGACGGGTTTCCAGATACGCAGTATTTT	CASSDGFPDTQYF
-	-	TRBV2	TRBJ1-2	TGTGCCAGCGTGGGGCCCGCGGGGGGCGCTAGCTATGGCTACACCTTC	CASVGPAGGASYGYTF
few	-	TRBV27	TRBJ2-7	TGTGCCAGCAGTTTATCAACAGGCAACTACGAGCAGTACTTC	CASSLSTGNYEQYF
-	-	TRBV19	TRBJ2-1	TGTGCCAGTAGTATAGACTCAATGAAGGGGAATGAGCAGTTCTTC	CASSIDSMKGNEQFF
-	TRBD2	TRBV11-2	TRBJ2-3	TGTGCCAGCAGCTTAGATCTGGCGGGGGGAACAGATACGCAGTATTTT	CASSLDLAGGTDTQYF
few	TRBD2	TRBV7-9	TRBJ2-1	TGTGCCAGCAGTCCGGGGGGGGATGAGCAGTTCTTC	CASSPGGDEQFF
-	-	TRBV5-6	TRBJ1-4	TGTGCCAGCAGCTTGAGATGGGGTGGTGAAAAACTGTTTTTT	CASSLRWGGEKLFF
-	TRBD1	TRBV30	TRBJ2-2	TGTGCCTCCGGGACAGGGAACACCGGGGAGCTGTTTTTT	CASGTGNTGELFF
few	TRBD1	TRBV4-1	TRBJ2-3	TGCGCCAGCCGCGACAGGGTGGGCACAGATACGCAGTATTTT	CASRDRVGTDTQYF
-	-	TRBV12-3/TRBV12-4	TRBJ2-7	TGTGCCAGCAGTTTTGACAGGCCGAGGGCCTACGAGCAGTACTTC	CASSFDRPRAYEQYF
-	TRBD1	TRBV27	TRBJ2-7	TGTGCCAGCAGTTTAAGGGGACAGTCCTACGAGCAGTACTTC	CASSLRGQSYEQYF
-	-	TRBV20-1	TRBJ1-5	TGCAGTGCTAGAGATCCCAGGGATGGAAATCAGCCCCAGCATTTT	CSARDPRDGNQPQHF
-	-	TRBV9	TRBJ1-2	TGTGCCAGCAGCGGCCTTCAGGAGAACTATGGCTACACCTTC	CASSGLQENYGYTF
-	TRBD1	TRBV12-3/TRBV12-4	TRBJ2-5	TGTGCCAGCACCAAGGGACAGTTCCAAGAGACCCAGTACTTC	CASTKGQFQETQYF
-	TRBD2	TRBV12-3/TRBV12-4	TRBJ2-3	TGTGCCAGCAGTTTAGCGCTAGGGACTAGCGGGAGGGCAGATACGCAGTATTTT	CASSLALGTSGRADTQYF
-	-	TRBV6-6	TRBJ2-6	TGTGCCAGCAGTTTCCTAGGAGAGGGGGCCAACGTCCTGACTTTC	CASSFLGEGANVLTF
-	-	TRBV4-1	TRBJ1-1	TGCGCCAGCAGCCAGTTCCCGGACAGAACTGAAGCTTTCTTT	CASSQFPDRTEAFF
-	TRBD1	TRBV5-1	TRBJ1-3	TGCGCCAGCAGCCTCGGGACAGGGGGACGGGACACCATATATTTT	CASSLGTGGRDTIYF
-	-	TRBV3-1	TRBJ2-3	TGTGCCAGCAGCCGGAGCCCCGAAAGCCTGCACACAGATACGCAGTATTTT	CASSRSPESLHTDTQYF
-	-	TRBV6-6	TRBJ2-5	TGTGCCAGCAGTTACTCATCAGGGGTAGGAGAGACCCAGTACTTC	CASSYSSGVGETQYF
once	TRBD2	TRBV4-2	TRBJ2-5	TGTGCCAGCAGCCAAGTCTTAGCGGGGGGGCTAGAGACCCAGTACTTC	CASSQVLAGGLETQYF